The 2 T cell receptor beta chains listed next were all sequenced from one sample in a study of T cell changes during pregnancy in multiple sclerosis. Some clones are missing from TCRdb's copy, which holds only in-frame ones; the method was immunoSEQ multiplex PCR. The table has 40,000 or so clones, 91% seen once. The source was CD8+ T cells from peripheral blood mononuclear cells, collected in the second trimester of pregnancy. These receptors were taken from a female donor with multiple sclerosis, enrolled in a pregnancy study.

This clone was seen just once. The V call is TRBV5-1, the J call TRBJ1-1; D gene unclear. Germline CDR1 SGHRS, CDR2 YFSETQ. The CDR3 extends over 14 amino acids. V was clipped by 1 base and J by 3 bases, with 10 bases between them. In DNA, the CDR3 is TGCGCCAGCAGCTTGACAGCTACCTACACTGAAGCTTTCTTT. Translating gives CASSLTATYTEAFF. Variable domain in full (rest from reference TRBV5-1 and TRBJ1-1): KAGVTQTPRYLIKTRGQQVTLSCSPISGHRSVSWYQQTPGQGLQFLFEYFSETQRNKGNFPGRFSGRQFSNSRSEMNVSTLELGDSALYLCASSLTATYTEAFFGQGTRLTVV.

The rearrangement joins TRBV7-9 to TRBJ2-3, with TRBD2 as a possible D gene (6 bases). Germline assignment: CDR1 SEHNR and CDR2 FQNEAQ (reference sequence). The V end lost 8 bases, the J end lost 12 bases, and 18 bases lay between the germline ends. The CDR3 covers 12 residues. The CDR3 bases are TGTGCCAGCGGAACCGGAGGAGGGATCCAGTATTTT. Encoded protein: CASGTGGGIQYF.